The clone carrying this T cell receptor beta chain was seen only a few times. The sample is drawn from a study of blood T cells in healthy people across ages. V lost 3 bases, J lost 3 bases, and 10 bases stayed unmatched. The CDR3 consists of 15 residues. CDR1 is DFQATT, CDR2 SNEGSKA, per germline (reference sequence). Next came a second PCR, run for about 7 to 12 cycles, which used a sample-barcoded 5' primer along with a J-beta primer mix. Each cDNA molecule received a tag from a template-switch adaptor that had 12 random nucleotides. TCRdb reanalysed the 5' RACE reads using MiXCR and keeps one entry per CDR3 protein. The sample has about 1.4 million distinct CDR3 sequences; roughly 59% are singletons.

This chain uses TRBV20-1 with TRBJ2-7, with 8 nucleotides matching TRBD2. The sample comprised blood. This TCR came from a young man in good health. CDR3: CSARWAGTRVYEQYF. The DNA for the CDR3 is TGCAGTGCTAGGTGGGCCGGGACTAGGGTCTACGAGCAGTACTTC.